The 28 T cell receptor beta chains in this list originate from one sample, sequenced in a study of blood T cell repertoires in COVID-19. Sequencing used immunoSEQ multiplex PCR; TCRdb keeps in-frame clones, though not all of them. The sample records roughly 250,000 clones, roughly 88% being singletons. The sample comprised peripheral blood. These receptors were collected from a woman aged 40 to 55 who had recovered from COVID-19.

The rearrangement uses TRBV7-2 and TRBJ2-1; weak D call: TRBD2 (6 bases). Between the trimmed V and J ends, which lost 4 bases and 9 bases, there was a span of 7 bases. This CDR3 has 11 residues. CDR1 and CDR2 from the germline V gene are SGHTA and FQGNSA. CDR3 in DNA: TGTGCCAGCAGCTGGAGGGGTGAGCAGTTCTTC. It translates to CASSWRGEQFF.

This sequence joins TRBV19 and TRBJ1-1, with a tentative D call TRBD1 (5 bases). Germline lookup yields CDR1 LNHDA and CDR2 SQIVND (reference sequence). Between the trimmed V and J ends, which lost 7 bases and 0 bases, there was a span of 15 bases. The length of the CDR3 is 15 residues. CDR3 protein: CASTDRKTLNTEAFF. The CDR3 region has the DNA TGTGCCAGTACAGACAGAAAAACGCTGAACACTGAAGCTTTCTTT.

This chain links TRBV19 with TRBJ2-1, with 8 bases that match TRBD1. CDR3 length: 15 amino acids. Germline-derived CDR1 and CDR2 are LNHDA and SQIVND (reference sequence). After removal of 6 bases from V and 4 bases from J, the junction contained 8 bases not matched to a gene. The chain's CDR3 is CASSTDRGSYNEQFF. For the CDR3, the DNA is TGTGCCAGTAGCACAGACAGGGGTTCATACAATGAGCAGTTCTTC.

This clone was seen once. This chain links TRBV2 with TRBJ1-2, with unresolved D. This CDR3 is 14 amino acids long. Germline V lookup: CDR1 SNHLY, CDR2 FYNNEI. Trimming left V 4 bases short and J 4 bases short, with 13 bases between. CDR3 protein: CASSGPPPGYGYTF. The CDR3 DNA reads TGTGCCAGCAGTGGGCCCCCGCCAGGCTATGGCTACACCTTC.

This chain links TRBV18 with TRBJ2-2, with 9 positions matching TRBD2. The CDR3 sequence is 16 residues long. J gave up 3 bases and V 2 bases, and 4 bases lay outside the gene matches. Germline V gene sequence: CDR1 KGHSH, CDR2 LQKENI. The DNA of the CDR3 is TGTGCCAGCTCACCAAGGATAGCGGGGGACACCGGGGAGCTGTTTTTT. Translating gives CASSPRIAGDTGELFF.

This clone has more than one count but fewer than ten. The V gene is TRBV2, the J gene TRBJ1-3, with unresolved D. V lost 8 bases, J lost 2 bases, and 13 bases lay in between. Germline V gene lookup returns CDR1 SNHLY and CDR2 FYNNEI. The CDR3 has 14 residues. CDR3 residues: CASRAWGAGNTIYF. CDR3 nucleotide sequence: TGTGCCAGCCGAGCGTGGGGAGCTGGAAACACCATATATTTT.

The chain employs TRBV6-1 and TRBJ2-3; unclear D gene. There are 13 residues in the CDR3. CDR1 and CDR2 from the germline V gene are MNHNS and SASEGT. The V end was cut by 1 base, the J end by 10 bases, with 12 bases between. CDR3: CASSEGNSQAQYF. CDR3 bases: TGTGCCAGCAGTGAAGGGAACTCCCAGGCGCAGTATTTT.

The chain links TRBV7-9 to TRBJ2-1; no clear D. CDR1 and CDR2 (germline): SEHNR, FQNEAQ (reference sequence). V shed 4 bases and J shed 4 bases, with 17 bases lying between them. The CDR3 is made up of 16 amino acids. CDR3 bases: TGTGCCAGCAGCTCGATGACTCAAAACACATACAATGAGCAGTTCTTC. Protein sequence: CASSSMTQNTYNEQFF.

The chain uses TRBV9 and TRBJ1-2, with TRBD1 matching over 7 bases. V was pared by 4 bases and J by 4 bases, with 13 bases of the junction left unmatched. Germline V gene data show CDR1 as SGDLS and CDR2 as YYNGEE. The CDR3 totals 16 residues. CDR3 nucleotide sequence: TGTGCCAGCAGCCCACTAGGGGGCAGTTCCTCCTATGGCTACACCTTC. It encodes CASSPLGGSSSYGYTF.

This clone was observed a handful of times. This chain uses TRBV24-1 with TRBJ2-1; TRBD1 matches 11 bases. The V gene's germline CDR1 is KGHDR and CDR2 SFDVKD. V dropped 9 bases and J dropped 3; count of bases not matched to a gene: 3. The CDR3 totals 14 residues. In nucleotides, the CDR3 is TGTGCCACCCGTGGGACAGGGGGCTACAATGAGCAGTTCTTC. It yields the protein CATRGTGGYNEQFF.

J is TRBJ2-7 and V is TRBV4-1; perhaps TRBD1 as D (6 bases). Germline-derived CDR1 and CDR2 are MGHRA and YSYEKL. This CDR3 region has 15 residues. Trimming cost V 0 bases and J 4 bases, with 13 bases left between them. In DNA form, the CDR3 reads TGCGCCAGCAGCCAAGATCGGCAGGGGCTATACGAGCAGTACTTC. This codes for CASSQDRQGLYEQYF.

This sequence joins TRBV6-5 and TRBJ2-5, with D uncertain. Germline V gives CDR1 MNHEY, CDR2 SVGAGI. This CDR3 is built from 14 residues. The V end lost 0 bases, the J end lost 2 bases, and 7 bases lay between the germline ends. The CDR3 sequence: CASSYSYSQETQYF. CDR3 nucleotides: TGTGCCAGCAGTTACTCGTATTCGCAAGAGACCCAGTACTTC.

The V gene is TRBV20-1, the J gene TRBJ2-7; TRBD2 might be the D (6 bases). CDR3 length: 14 residues. Germline lookup yields CDR1 DFQATT and CDR2 SNEGSKA (reference sequence). The V and J ends lost 3 bases and 2 bases respectively, with 14 bases between them. DNA of the CDR3: TGCAGTGCTAGTCAGGTCCGGGGGACCTACGAGCAGTACTTC. It codes for CSASQVRGTYEQYF.

The V call is TRBV29-1, the J call TRBJ2-6; D unresolved. The CDR3 has 14 residues. CDR1 SQVTM and CDR2 ANQGSEA come from the germline V gene. V lost 4 bases to trimming and J lost 0 bases, with 7 bases between them. The CDR3 reads CSVGSPSGANVLTF. For the CDR3, the DNA is TGCAGCGTTGGTAGCCCCTCTGGGGCCAACGTCCTGACTTTC.

The gene calls are TRBV10-3 and TRBJ1-1, with a weak D call TRBD1 (6 bases). Trimming shortened V by 6 bases and J by 6 bases, and 8 bases separated the two germline ends. The CDR3 spans 11 residues. The germline CDR1 and CDR2 sequences are ENHRY and SYGVKD. CDR3 in DNA: TGTGCCATCAGGGCAGGGGCTGAAGCTTTCTTT. It codes for CAIRAGAEAFF.

The chain is built from TRBV6-5 and TRBJ2-3; possible D gene TRBD1, 6 bases. In germline, CDR1 is MNHEY, CDR2 SVGAGI. This CDR3 has 15 amino acids. The V and J ends lost 6 bases and 2 bases respectively, with 15 bases between them. CDR3 residues: CASSSGTKNTDTQYF. CDR3 nucleotides: TGTGCCAGCAGCTCCGGGACAAAAAACACAGATACGCAGTATTTT.

This sequence joins TRBV6-5 and TRBJ1-2; the D gene is possibly TRBD1 (6 bases). The CDR3 sequence is 13 residues long. Germline loops: CDR1 MNHEY, CDR2 SVGAGI. Trimming removed 2 bases at V and 7 bases at J, with 11 bases between. CDR3 in DNA: TGTGCCAGCAGTTACGGATTAGGGGGTGGCTACACCTTC. Amino acids: CASSYGLGGGYTF.

This clone was observed many times. This sample also contains other DNA sequences that code for the same CDR3. V and J are TRBV10-3 and TRBJ1-5; no reliable D call. The V gene lost 0 bases and the J gene lost 5 bases, with 5 bases spanning the gap. CDR3 size: 13 residues. Germline V gene lookup returns CDR1 ENHRY and CDR2 SYGVKD. The CDR3 sequence is CAISESPYQPQHF. The CDR3 nucleotides are TGTGCCATCAGTGAGTCCCCCTATCAGCCCCAGCATTTT.

The chain is built from TRBV7-9 and TRBJ1-1; no clear D. This CDR3 is 15 amino acids long. The V end lost 5 bases, the J end lost 8 bases, and 21 bases lay between the germline ends. The germline CDR1 and CDR2 sequences are SEHNR and FQNEAQ (reference sequence). In DNA, the CDR3 is TGTGCCAGCAGCCATCCGAACTCAGCGTCACGAGAAGCTTTCTTT. Its translation: CASSHPNSASREAFF.

This clone was recorded only once. J is TRBJ2-7 and V is TRBV19; 8 bases map to TRBD1. CDR1 is LNHDA and CDR2 is SQIVND in the germline V gene (reference sequence). The CDR3 totals 15 residues. Losses at the gene ends were 3 bases for V and 4 bases for J; bases not matched to a gene: 8. Written as DNA, the CDR3 is TGTGCCAGTAGTATTTCGGCAGGGGGCGGATACGAGCAGTACTTC. Translated, it gives CASSISAGGGYEQYF.

The chain carries TRBV3-1 (or the pseudogene TRBV3-2) and TRBJ2-1, with D possibly TRBD1 on 5 matching bases. Deletions cut 4 bases from V and 8 bases from J, with 12 bases between. This CDR3 region has 13 residues. Per the germline V gene, CDR1 is LGHDT and CDR2 is YNNKEL (reference sequence). The CDR3 sequence: CASSLLRGDEQFF. CDR3 DNA sequence: TGTGCCAGCAGCCTGCTTAGGGGCGATGAGCAGTTCTTC.

This chain connects TRBV25-1 to TRBJ1-4; D call uncertain. V was shortened by 8 bases and J by 3 bases, with 19 bases between the two germline ends. The CDR3 sequence is 16 residues long. From germline, CDR1 is MGHDK and CDR2 SYGVNS. For the CDR3, the DNA is TGTGCCAGCGGTCAAACTAATTTCGGGGCTAATGAAAAACTGTTTTTT. Encoded protein: CASGQTNFGANEKLFF.

The chain employs TRBV27 and TRBJ2-3; D may be TRBD1 (5 bases). V gave up 7 bases and J gave up 0 bases, with 17 bases separating them. The CDR3 covers 16 residues. From germline, CDR1 is MNHEY and CDR2 SMNVEV (reference sequence). The CDR3 DNA follows: TGTGCCAGCAAACCCCTGGGGCTGACTAGCACAGATACGCAGTATTTT. Translating it yields CASKPLGLTSTDTQYF.

The rearrangement joins TRBV19 to TRBJ1-1; 8 bases map to TRBD1. This CDR3 contains 14 residues. Germline CDR1 reads LNHDA; CDR2 reads SQIVND (reference sequence). V shed 0 bases and J 12 bases; nucleotides not matched to a gene: 9. The CDR3 DNA follows: TGTGCCAGTAGTATAGATCGGGGCAGGGGGCTGACTTTCTTT. Its protein is CASSIDRGRGLTFF.

This clone was detected once. V gene TRBV7-9 combines with J gene TRBJ2-1, with a weak D call TRBD1 (5 bases). Germline CDR1 is SEHNR and CDR2 is FQNEAQ (reference sequence). The CDR3 contains 16 residues. The V end was cut by 1 base, the J end by 5 bases, with 15 bases between. CDR3 residues: CASSLGHRQKDNEQFF. In DNA, the CDR3 is TGTGCCAGCAGCTTAGGGCACCGACAGAAAGACAATGAGCAGTTCTTC.

This sequence joins TRBV7-2 and TRBJ2-1, with 9 bases aligning to TRBD2. Germline V CDR1 and CDR2: SGHTA, FQGNSA. There are 16 residues in the CDR3. Losses at the gene ends were 1 base for V and 5 bases for J; bases not matched to a gene: 6. The CDR3 protein is CASSLDLASGNNEQFF. CDR3 nucleotide sequence: TGTGCCAGCAGCTTAGACCTAGCTAGCGGGAACAATGAGCAGTTCTTC.

This chain uses TRBV11-1 with TRBJ2-2; perhaps TRBD2 as D (5 bases). V was trimmed by 2 bases and J by 7 bases, leaving 11 bases between them. CDR1 and CDR2 (germline): SGHAT, FQDESV (reference sequence). The CDR3 sequence is 14 residues long. CDR3 DNA: TGTGCCAGCAGCTTACTGCCTGGAGGCGGGGAGCTGTTTTTT. It codes for CASSLLPGGGELFF.

The chain combines TRBV4-1 with TRBJ2-7, with D unclear. This CDR3 has 17 amino acids. The V end lost 4 bases, the J end lost 0 bases, and 19 bases lay between the germline ends. The germline V gene encodes CDR1 MGHRA and CDR2 YSYEKL. The CDR3 sequence: CASSPGSAPLSSYEQYF. The DNA of the CDR3 is TGCGCCAGCAGCCCCGGGTCTGCCCCACTTAGCTCCTACGAGCAGTACTTC.